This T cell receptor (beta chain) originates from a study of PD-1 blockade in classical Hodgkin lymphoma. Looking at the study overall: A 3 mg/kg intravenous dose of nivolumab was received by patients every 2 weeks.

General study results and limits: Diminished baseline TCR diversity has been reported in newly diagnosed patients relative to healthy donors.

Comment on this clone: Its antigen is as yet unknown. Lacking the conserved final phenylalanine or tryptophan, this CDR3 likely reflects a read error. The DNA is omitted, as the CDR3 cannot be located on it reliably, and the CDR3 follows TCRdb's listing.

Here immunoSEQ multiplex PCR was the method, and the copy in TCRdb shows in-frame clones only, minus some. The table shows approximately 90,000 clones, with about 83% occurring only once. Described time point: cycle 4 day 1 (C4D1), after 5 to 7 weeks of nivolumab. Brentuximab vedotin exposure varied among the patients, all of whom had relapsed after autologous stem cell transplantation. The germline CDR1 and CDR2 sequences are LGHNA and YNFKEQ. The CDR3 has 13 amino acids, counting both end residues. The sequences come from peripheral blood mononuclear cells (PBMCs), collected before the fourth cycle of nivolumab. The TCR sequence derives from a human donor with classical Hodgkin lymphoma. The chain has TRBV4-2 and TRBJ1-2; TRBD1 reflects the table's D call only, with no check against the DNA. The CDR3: CASSQFRDTSPLV.